Following are 10 T cell receptor beta chains from one sample sequenced in a study of shared clonotypes between healthy human individuals. Assay: immunoSEQ multiplex PCR; the TCRdb copy retains only in-frame clones and omits some. The sample carries about 2 million clones, 95% recorded once. Material for sequencing was naive CD4+ T cells sorted from blood. Subset: CD45RA+ positively selected. The receptors shown here come from a man younger than 35 in good health.

This chain connects TRBV5-4 to TRBJ2-5; D uncertain. Between the trimmed V and J ends, which lost 4 bases and 3 bases, there was a span of 16 bases. Germline-derived CDR1 and CDR2 are SGHNT and YYREEE (reference sequence). CDR3 length: 15 amino acids. The CDR3 here is CASSVDVSRKETQYF. CDR3 DNA sequence: TGTGCCAGCAGCGTGGATGTGTCGCGGAAAGAGACCCAGTACTTC.

The rearrangement joins TRBV18 to TRBJ2-5, with TRBD1 identical over 11 bases. From germline, CDR1 is KGHSH and CDR2 LQKENI. The CDR3 length is 15 residues. Germline trimming cut 3 bases from V and 5 bases from J; bases unmatched to any gene: 5. The CDR3 loop is CASSPGQGGLETQYF. For the CDR3, the DNA is TGTGCCAGCTCACCGGGACAGGGGGGATTGGAGACCCAGTACTTC.

The J gene is TRBJ2-2, the V gene TRBV10-3; 10 positions match TRBD2. The CDR3 runs 16 residues. Germline trimming cut 3 bases from V and 5 bases from J; bases unmatched to any gene: 6. The germline gives CDR1 ENHRY, CDR2 SYGVKD. The CDR3 reads CAISDRGLARTGELFF. For the CDR3, the DNA is TGTGCCATCAGTGATAGGGGACTAGCGCGGACCGGGGAGCTGTTTTTT.

This clone has only one observation. The germline gene is not matched at one end of the junction; a read error may be the cause. This sequence joins TRBV14 and TRBJ2-1; the match to TRBD1 covers 7 bases. This CDR3 has 16 residues. The germline gives CDR1 SGHDN, CDR2 FVKESK. Written as DNA, the CDR3 is TGTGCCAGCAGCCAGCCCGGAAGGGGGCTATACAGTGAGCAGTTCTTC. As protein: CASSQPGRGLYSEQFF.

This clone appeared once. For the CDR3, the DNA is TGTGCCAGCAGCGTAGAACGTTGGTTCAACTATGGCTACACCTTC. It encodes CASSVERWFNYGYTF. The V gene is TRBV9, the J gene TRBJ1-2; D remains unclear. This CDR3 region has 15 residues. V was cut by 0 bases and J by 2 bases, with 11 bases left in between. Germline CDR1 SGDLS, CDR2 YYNGEE.

The chain links TRBV5-1 to TRBJ1-3; D ambiguous. Looked up from germline, CDR1 is SGHRS and CDR2 is YFSETQ. V was cut by 5 bases and J by 0 bases, with 6 bases left in between. The CDR3 sequence is 13 residues long. CDR3 protein: CASRSDSGNTIYF. In DNA form, the CDR3 reads TGCGCCAGCAGATCCGACTCTGGAAACACCATATATTTT.

This clone was recorded only once. The genes are TRBV5-4 and TRBJ2-4; tentatively, D is TRBD2 (6 bases). Trimming took off 3 bases at V and 6 bases at J, with 13 bases between the two ends. This CDR3 has 14 residues. Germline V gene sequence: CDR1 SGHNT, CDR2 YYREEE (reference sequence). CDR3 amino acids: CASSYSGTPNIQYF. CDR3 sequence (DNA): TGTGCCAGCAGCTATTCCGGGACTCCAAACATTCAGTACTTC.

This chain joins TRBV11-2 and TRBJ2-7; TRBD1 matches 9 bases. The V segment lost 6 bases and the J segment 2 bases; nucleotides outside the gene matches: 11. CDR1 is SGHAT, CDR2 FQNNGV, per germline. The CDR3 has 16 residues. The CDR3 nucleotides are TGTGCCAGCAGGCCAACTGTGGGACAGGGTACCTACGAGCAGTACTTC. Residues: CASRPTVGQGTYEQYF.

About this clone itself: The sample has other DNA sequences that encode this CDR3 too. This chain links TRBV19 with TRBJ1-2; D is uncertain. Trimming took 6 bases from V and 2 from J, leaving 10 bases between them. This CDR3 spans 13 amino acids. CDR1 is LNHDA and CDR2 is SQIVND in the germline V gene (reference sequence). The CDR3 coding sequence is TGTGCCAGTAGCCTAGCGGGAAACTATGGCTACACCTTC. Translating it yields CASSLAGNYGYTF.

With respect to this clone: Other DNA sequences in the sample encode the same CDR3. CDR3 sequence reads: CAISEGSSYEQYF. The CDR3 DNA is TGTGCCATCAGTGAGGGGAGCTCCTACGAGCAGTACTTC. The J gene is TRBJ2-7, the V gene TRBV10-3; the D gene is possibly TRBD2 (5 bases). Trimming removed 2 bases at V and 0 bases at J, with 5 bases between. CDR1 and CDR2 from the germline V gene are ENHRY and SYGVKD. This CDR3 comprises 13 residues.